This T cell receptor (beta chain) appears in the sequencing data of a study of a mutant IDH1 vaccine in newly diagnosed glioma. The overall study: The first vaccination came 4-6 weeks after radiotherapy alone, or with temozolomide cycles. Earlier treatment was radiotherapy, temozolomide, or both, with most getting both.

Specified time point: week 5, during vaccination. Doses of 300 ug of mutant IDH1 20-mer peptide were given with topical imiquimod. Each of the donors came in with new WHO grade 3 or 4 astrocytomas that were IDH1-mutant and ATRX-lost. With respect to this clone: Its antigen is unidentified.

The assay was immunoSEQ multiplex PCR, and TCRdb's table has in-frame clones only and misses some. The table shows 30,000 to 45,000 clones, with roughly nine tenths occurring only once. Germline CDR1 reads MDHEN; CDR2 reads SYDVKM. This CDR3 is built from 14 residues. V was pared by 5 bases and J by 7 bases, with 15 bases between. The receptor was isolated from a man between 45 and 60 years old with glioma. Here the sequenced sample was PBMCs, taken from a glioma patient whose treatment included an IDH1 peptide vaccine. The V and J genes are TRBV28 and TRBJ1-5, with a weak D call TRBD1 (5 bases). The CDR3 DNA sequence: TGTGCCAGCAGTGGGTCCGTTGGGGGACAGCCCCAGCATTTT. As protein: CASSGSVGGQPQHF.